This T cell receptor beta chain was documented in a study of blood T cell repertoires in COVID-19. Study details: Collection of acute and convalescent COVID-19 samples took place in the United States, Italy and Spain.

The authors' processing: Nucleated cell counts were estimated from reference gene primer amplification. Assay: immunoSEQ multiplex PCR; the TCRdb copy retains only in-frame clones and omits some. The V and J calls and the clone size are those of that table, but D and trimming were determined from the DNA. Of tens of thousands of clones in the sample, 75% to 85% were seen once. V dropped 8 bases and J dropped 7 bases, with 11 bases sitting between them. Germline CDR1 reads MDHEN; CDR2 reads SYDVKM. The CDR3 runs 11 residues. There are a few counts of this clone. The chain combines TRBV28 with TRBJ1-2; TRBD1 is a possible D gene (6 bases). This clonotype was sampled from a human donor in a cohort sampled during active COVID-19. Specimen: peripheral blood. This CDR3 reads CASQDRFGYTF. CDR3 in DNA: TGTGCCAGCCAGGACAGATTTGGCTACACCTTC.